This record looks at one T cell receptor (beta chain) sequence and its context. This entry is derived from a study of cytomegalovirus exposure and HLA in healthy donors. In the PCR, 60 Vbeta and 13 Jbeta primers were used. Data came from immunoSEQ multiplex PCR; TCRdb stores just in-frame clones and leaves some out. The data contain about 120,000 clones, 80% of them seen just once; the ten biggest clones take up approximately 0.22%. V was cut by 3 bases and J by 5 bases, with 7 bases left in between. CDR3 size: 11 residues. CDR1 SQVTM and CDR2 ANQGSEA come from the germline V gene. The clonotype originates from a man in his forties or fifties in good health and CMV-seronegative. V gene TRBV29-1 combines with J gene TRBJ2-5; D not certain. Sequenced material: PBMCs. CDR3 amino acids: CSVEFGETQYF. The CDR3 DNA is TGCAGCGTTGAGTTCGGGGAGACCCAGTACTTC.